This TCR beta chain was obtained from a study of shared clonotypes between healthy human individuals. A CD45RA-negative memory subset and a CD45RA+ naive subset were separated from the CD4+ cells. V lost 3 bases, J lost 1 base, and 9 bases stayed unmatched. The germline gives CDR1 SGHNT, CDR2 YYREEE (reference sequence). The CDR3 loop spans 17 amino acids. Per the original methods: Filtering differed for immunoSEQ, which gave only junction sequences without quality scores. Sequencing was performed with immunoSEQ multiplex PCR; in TCRdb, only in-frame clones are kept and a portion is missing. That table furnishes V, J and clone size, whereas the DNA furnished D and trimming. The table records 2 million to 2.5 million clones, almost 96% of them present only once.

The sequenced material came from naive CD4+ T cells sorted from blood. Subset specified: CD45RA+ positively selected. The TCR originated in a man younger than 35 in good health. This chain connects TRBV5-4 to TRBJ2-5, with 10 positions matching TRBD2. The CDR3, as DNA: TGTGCCAGCAGCTCACAACCCGTAGCGGGGGGCCAAGAGACCCAGTACTTC. Encoded protein: CASSSQPVAGGQETQYF.